This record looks at one T cell receptor (beta chain) sequence and its context. Its antigen remains unknown. This entry is derived from a study of OX40 agonist ivuxolimab in advanced cancers. Broader study findings: Expanded peripheral T-cell antigen specificity went undetermined.

Profiling relied on immunoSEQ multiplex PCR, and the TCRdb table lists in-frame clones only, not all of them. The data hold around 50,000 clones, with about four fifths observed a single time. The V segment lost 2 bases and the J segment 5 bases; nucleotides outside the gene matches: 8. CDR3 length: 15 amino acids. Germline CDR1 is SGHNT and CDR2 is YYREEE (reference sequence). V gene TRBV5-4 combines with J gene TRBJ1-1, with TRBD1 matching over 8 bases. The specimen was CD4+ or CD8+ T cells sorted from blood, collected in a trial of the OX40 agonist ivuxolimab. The TCR was taken from an adult with an advanced solid tumor such as melanoma, head and neck, liver or kidney cancer. The CDR3 reads CASSLPGGAGTEAFF. CDR3 DNA: TGTGCCAGCAGCTTACCAGGGGGCGCCGGGACTGAAGCTTTCTTT.